These T cell receptor beta chains were read from a single sample in a study of cytomegalovirus exposure and HLA in healthy donors. Clones were sequenced by immunoSEQ multiplex PCR, and TCRdb holds only the in-frame ones, with some missing. The profile shows 120,000 or so clones, roughly 77% of them singletons. The sample comprised PBMCs. All receptors derive from a man between 18 and 29 years old in good health and CMV-seronegative. CDR3s include the opening cysteine and the closing phenylalanine or tryptophan. D genes are given only for firm matches. Rows give clone size only sometimes, using once, few, many, or a class for an expanded clone.

TRBD1 . TRBJ1-1 TRBV6-5 TGTGCCAGCAGGGGGACAGGGGTGAACACTGAAGCTTTCTTT CASRGTGVNTEAFF
. . TRBJ1-3 TRBV5-1 TGCGCCAGCAGCGGAGAGGGCCTCTCTGGAAACACCATATATTTT CASSGEGLSGNTIYF
TRBD2 . TRBJ2-2 TRBV5-1 TGCGCCAGCAGCTTGACAGCGGGGGGGAACACCGGGGAGCTGTTTTTT CASSLTAGGNTGELFF
TRBD1 . TRBJ1-4 TRBV6-1 TGTGCCAGCACCATGACAGGGACAACTAATGAAAAACTGTTTTTT CASTMTGTTNEKLFF
TRBD2 . TRBJ2-1 TRBV14 TGTGCCAGCAGCCATCACACCCGGCGGGGGGCAAATGAGCAGTTCTTC CASSHHTRRGANEQFF
TRBD1 once TRBJ1-5 TRBV19 TGTGCCAGTAGTATAGCCCCGGGACAGTTCTCTTATAGCAATCAGCCCCAGCATTTT CASSIAPGQFSYSNQPQHF
TRBD2 once TRBJ2-5 TRBV5-1 TGCGCCAGCAGCTTGGCCCGAGCGGGGGGGCGGCAAGAGACCCAGTACTTC CASSLARAGGRQETQYF
. few TRBJ1-5 TRBV7-8 TGTGCCAGCAGTTTGGACAGCCGCAATCAGCCCCAGCATTTT CASSLDSRNQPQHF
TRBD2 . TRBJ2-3 TRBV27 TGTGCCAGCAGTTCCCTCGGGGGGTGGAACACAGATACGCAGTATTTT CASSSLGGWNTDTQYF
TRBD1 . TRBJ1-6 TRBV19 TGTGCCAGTAGGCGGACAGGGTCCAATTCACCCCTCCACTTT CASRRTGSNSPLHF
TRBD2 . TRBJ2-3 TRBV2 TGTGCCAGCAGCAGCGGGCGGGGGGCCACAGATACGCAGTATTTT CASSSGRGATDTQYF
. . TRBJ1-3 TRBV7-8 TGTGCCAGCAGCCGCTCTGGAAACACCATATATTTT CASSRSGNTIYF
. few TRBJ1-2 TRBV5-1 TGCGCCAGCAGCTTGGTCGGGGGAAGCTATGGCTACACCTTC CASSLVGGSYGYTF
TRBD1 . TRBJ2-3 TRBV13 TGTGCCAGCAGCCTTGGGACAGGGGAGCGGGATACGCAGTATTTT CASSLGTGERDTQYF
TRBD2 . TRBJ2-1 TRBV13 TGTGCCAGCAGCCTTGGCGGGGGGGTACAGGGTGAGCAGTTCTTC CASSLGGGVQGEQFF
. . TRBJ1-1 TRBV6-1 TGTGCCAGCAGTTTGACCTGGGACAAAAAAGCTTTCTTT CASSLTWDKKAFF
TRBD1 once TRBJ1-2 TRBV4-2 TGTGCCAGCAGCCAAGGACAGGGATTTAACTATGGCTACACCTTC CASSQGQGFNYGYTF
TRBD2 . TRBJ2-2 TRBV7-9 TGTGCCAGCAGCTTGATAGCGGGGGGGTCATCCGGGGAGCTGTTTTTT CASSLIAGGSSGELFF
. few TRBJ1-6 TRBV6-5 TGTGCCAGCAACGAGTATAGGGAGGGCCGGCCCCTCCACTTT CASNEYREGRPLHF
TRBD1 . TRBJ2-7 TRBV11-2 TGTGCCAGCAGCTTCCAGGGGGACCTAAACTACGAGCAGTACTTC CASSFQGDLNYEQYF
TRBD2 . TRBJ2-3 TRBV7-2 TGTGCCAGCAGCTTACTCGGGGGGGCGGCAGATACGCAGTATTTT CASSLLGGAADTQYF
. . TRBJ2-7 TRBV6-5 TGTGCCAGCAGTTACGTGGGCAGCACCTCCTACGAGCAGTACTTC CASSYVGSTSYEQYF
. . TRBJ2-2 TRBV5-1 TGCGCCAGCACCTTGGGGGGGCGGACCACCGGGGAGCTGTTTTTT CASTLGGRTTGELFF
. . TRBJ2-3 TRBV18 TGTGCCAGCTCACCCGGCACAGATACGCAGTATTTT CASSPGTDTQYF
TRBD1 . TRBJ1-1 TRBV7-3 TGTGCCAGCAGCGCCGGGACAGGGGAAGCTTTCTTT CASSAGTGEAFF
. once TRBJ1-4 TRBV5-1 TGCGCCAGCAGCTCGAAGGGGGTCTGGGATGAAAAACTGTTTTTT CASSSKGVWDEKLFF
TRBD1 . TRBJ1-2 TRBV19 TGTGCCAGTAGTATAGATACACAGGGGAAGAATGGCTACACCTTC CASSIDTQGKNGYTF
. . TRBJ2-5 TRBV14 TGTGCCAGCAGCCGTTACGACTTTCAAAAAGAGACCCAGTACTTC CASSRYDFQKETQYF
TRBD2 . TRBJ2-3 TRBV14 TGTGCCAGCAGTCGCATTAGCGGGGGGGCCGGAACAGATACGCAGTATTTT CASSRISGGAGTDTQYF
TRBD1 . TRBJ2-7 TRBV7-2 TGTGCCAGCAGCTTAGTTGCGACAGGGGGCGGCGAGCAGTACTTC CASSLVATGGGEQYF